The 19 T cell receptor beta chains given below trace back to one sample, sequenced in a study of OX40 agonist ivuxolimab in advanced cancers. Assay used: immunoSEQ multiplex PCR; TCRdb lists only in-frame clones, some missing. The table has 75,000 to 100,000 clones, roughly 87% seen once; the top ten hold about 0.5%. The sample in question was CD4+ or CD8+ T cells sorted from blood, obtained in a trial of the OX40 agonist ivuxolimab. Every receptor here comes from an adult with an advanced solid tumor such as melanoma, head and neck, liver or kidney cancer.

The genes are TRBV7-9 and TRBJ2-7; D not certain. V was clipped by 0 bases and J by 5 bases, with 11 bases between them. Germline CDR1 SEHNR, CDR2 FQNEAQ (reference sequence). This CDR3 spans 14 amino acids. The CDR3, as DNA: TGTGCCAGCAGCTTAGCAGGTATTCGAAACGAGCAGTACTTC. It is translated as CASSLAGIRNEQYF.

Points on this clone: Germline and junction disagree at one end, which may indicate a read error. The same CDR3 also results from other DNA sequences found in this sample. The CDR3 sequence: CASSPQDRVYEQYF. CDR3 bases: TGTGCCAGCAGCCCCCAGGACAGGGTCTACGAGCAGTATTTC. This chain links TRBV9 with TRBJ2-7, with TRBD1 matching 8 bases. The germline V gene has CDR1 SGDLS and CDR2 YYNGEE. The CDR3 sequence is 14 residues long.

V gene TRBV5-1 combines with J gene TRBJ2-5; D perhaps matches TRBD2 (5 bases). This CDR3 has 14 amino acids. Germline V gives CDR1 SGHRS, CDR2 YFSETQ. With 4 bases removed from V and 2 bases from J, the gap between germline ends came to 12 bases. CDR3 sequence: CASSRGDQQETQYF. The CDR3, as DNA: TGCGCCAGCAGCCGGGGAGATCAGCAAGAGACCCAGTACTTC.

V is TRBV14 and J is TRBJ1-1; perhaps TRBD1 as D (5 bases). CDR3 length equals 13 residues. The germline V gene encodes CDR1 SGHDN and CDR2 FVKESK. Between the trimmed V and J ends, which lost 1 base and 7 bases, there was a span of 10 bases. CDR3 region: CASSQGDRDEAFF. Written as DNA, the CDR3 is TGTGCCAGCAGCCAAGGAGACAGAGATGAAGCTTTCTTT.

The sample holds one count of this clone. The rearrangement links TRBV28 to TRBJ1-1, with D uncertain. The CDR3 covers 12 residues. Trimming pared 2 bases from V and 10 bases from J, leaving 11 bases between. Germline V lookup: CDR1 MDHEN, CDR2 SYDVKM. This CDR3 is CASSLSPKGAFF. The CDR3 DNA reads TGTGCCAGCAGTTTAAGTCCGAAGGGAGCTTTCTTT.

The CDR3 nucleotides read TGCAGCGTCCACGGCCGGATGAACACTGAAGCTTTCTTT. This translates into CSVHGRMNTEAFF. V usage is TRBV29-1 and J usage is TRBJ1-1; D call uncertain. Germline CDR1 reads SQVTM; CDR2 reads ANQGSEA. V dropped 6 bases and J dropped 0 bases, with 11 bases sitting between them. There are 13 residues in the CDR3.

The rearrangement joins TRBV7-2 to TRBJ2-7; 7 bases agree with TRBD2. V lost 4 bases, J lost 4 bases, and 4 bases stayed unmatched. The length of the CDR3 is 13 residues. The germline V gene encodes CDR1 SGHTA and CDR2 FQGNSA. CDR3 in amino acids: CASSSSGGYEQYF. The CDR3 DNA sequence: TGTGCCAGCAGCTCCTCCGGGGGGTACGAGCAGTACTTC.

The V call is TRBV19, the J call TRBJ2-2; D call uncertain. The CDR3 has 14 amino acids. Germline V gene sequence: CDR1 LNHDA, CDR2 SQIVND (reference sequence). V was clipped by 7 bases and J by 0 bases, with 9 bases between them. The DNA of the CDR3 is TGTGCCAGTACCCCCCAGGCGAACACCGGGGAGCTGTTTTTT. As protein: CASTPQANTGELFF.

V is TRBV7-9 and J is TRBJ2-5, with unresolved D. Per germline, CDR1 SEHNR and CDR2 FQNEAQ (reference sequence). This CDR3 has 12 residues. V dropped 2 bases and J dropped 2 bases, with 3 bases sitting between them. The CDR3 nucleotides are TGTGCCAGCAGCTTAACGCAAGAGACCCAGTACTTC. Translation gives CASSLTQETQYF.

Concerning this clone itself: At one end the junction does not follow the germline gene, possibly because of a read error. The chain links TRBV7-7 to TRBJ2-2, with a tentative D call TRBD1 (6 bases). CDR3 size: 14 residues. CDR1 and CDR2 from the germline V gene are SSHAT and FNYEAQ (reference sequence). CDR3 residues: CASSPDRNTGELFF. DNA for the CDR3: TGTGCTAGCAGCCCGGACAGGAACACCGGGGAGCTGTTTTTT.

This clone was counted a single time. Sequence at one end of the junction differs from germline and may be a read error. Other DNA sequences in this sample translate to the same CDR3. V gene TRBV6-1 combines with J gene TRBJ1-2; D not certain. Looked up from germline, CDR1 is MNHNS and CDR2 is SASEGT. The CDR3 runs 13 residues. The CDR3 DNA is TGCGCCAGCAGTGAAGAGCGGGATGATGGCTACACCTTC. It is translated as CASSEERDDGYTF.

This chain connects TRBV7-6 to TRBJ1-3, with D possibly being TRBD1 (5 bases). Germline V gene lookup returns CDR1 SGHVS and CDR2 FNYEAQ. The CDR3 is 11 residues long. Trimming removed 5 bases from V and 7 bases from J, with 6 bases in between. The DNA of the CDR3 is TGTGCCAGCAGCCGGGGGAACACCATATATTTT. Translating gives CASSRGNTIYF.

In DNA, the CDR3 is TGTGCCAGCTCACCAGGGCAGAACACTGAAGCTTTCTTT. The encoded protein is CASSPGQNTEAFF. The rearrangement joins TRBV18 to TRBJ1-1; D uncertain. V lost 2 bases, J lost 1 base, and 5 bases lay in between. The CDR3 has 13 amino acids. Germline V CDR1 and CDR2: KGHSH, LQKENI.

The CDR3 is CASSMGQHYEQYF. CDR3 DNA: TGTGCCAGTAGTATGGGGCAACACTACGAGCAGTACTTC. This chain links TRBV19 with TRBJ2-7, with a possible D match to TRBD1 (5 bases). CDR3 length: 13 amino acids. With 3 bases removed from V and 3 bases from J, the gap between germline ends came to 9 bases. The germline CDR1 and CDR2 sequences are LNHDA and SQIVND (reference sequence).

This sequence joins TRBV5-1 and TRBJ1-5; 9 nucleotides match TRBD1. V trimming: 4 bases; J trimming: 6 bases; junction bases outside the gene matches: 8. This CDR3 has 15 amino acids. The germline CDR1 and CDR2 sequences are SGHRS and YFSETQ. This chain's CDR3 is CASSEGGTGSQPQHF. As DNA, the CDR3 is TGCGCCAGCAGCGAAGGCGGGACAGGGAGTCAGCCCCAGCATTTT. The whole variable domain, remainder taken from reference TRBV5-1 and TRBJ1-5, is KAGVTQTPRYLIKTRGQQVTLSCSPISGHRSVSWYQQTPGQGLQFLFEYFSETQRNKGNFPGRFSGRQFSNSRSEMNVSTLELGDSALYLCASSEGGTGSQPQHFGDGTRLSIL.

The chain employs TRBV5-1 and TRBJ2-7; D is possibly TRBD2 (5 bases). V lost 5 bases and J lost 2, with 23 bases in between. The CDR3 loop spans 17 amino acids. Germline V gene sequence: CDR1 SGHRS, CDR2 YFSETQ. The CDR3 nucleotides are TGCGCCAGCAGGGAGGAACTTTTTGGTGCAGGAACCTACGAGCAGTACTTC. As protein: CASREELFGAGTYEQYF.

This chain links TRBV6-1 with TRBJ1-6; 7 positions match TRBD1. Unmatched junction bases numbered 9, after V lost 5 bases and J lost 11 bases. The CDR3 loop spans 14 amino acids. CDR1 and CDR2 from the germline V gene are MNHNS and SASEGT. DNA for the CDR3: TGTGCCAGCAGTTCCGACAGGGTTGGTCCACCCCTCCACTTT. This encodes CASSSDRVGPPLHF.

This clone was seen more than once but under ten times. This sequence joins TRBV7-9 and TRBJ1-1; no reliable D call. The germline gives CDR1 SEHNR, CDR2 FQNEAQ (reference sequence). V shed 4 bases and J shed 6 bases, with 12 bases lying between them. The CDR3 has 13 amino acids. In DNA form, the CDR3 reads TGTGCCAGCAGCTCCTTAGGCGCGTCTGAAGCTTTCTTT. Translating gives CASSSLGASEAFF.

Note on this clone: Additional DNA sequences in this sample encode the identical CDR3. This sequence joins TRBV18 and TRBJ2-6; unclear D gene. The V end was cut by 3 bases, the J end by 1 base, with 7 bases between. The CDR3 is made up of 15 amino acids. Germline V gene lookup returns CDR1 KGHSH and CDR2 LQKENI. The CDR3 sequence is CASSPLVSGANVLTF. CDR3 in DNA: TGTGCCAGCTCACCTCTAGTGTCTGGGGCCAACGTCCTGACTTTC. The variable domain in full, with the rest retrieved from reference TRBV18 and TRBJ2-6, is NAGVMQNPRHLVRRRGQEARLRCSPMKGHSHVYWYRQLPEEGLKFMVYLQKENIIDESGMPKERFSAEFPKEGPSILRIQQVVRGDSAAYFCASSPLVSGANVLTFGAGSRLTVL.